A selection of T cell receptor beta chains follows, all from one sample in a study of OX40 agonist ivuxolimab in advanced cancers. Some clones are missing from TCRdb's copy, which holds only in-frame ones; the method was immunoSEQ multiplex PCR. The data contain tens of thousands of clones, 90% to 95% of them singletons. Sequenced material: CD4+ or CD8+ T cells sorted from blood, taken in a trial of the OX40 agonist ivuxolimab. The source is an adult with an advanced solid tumor such as melanoma, head and neck, liver or kidney cancer. Each CDR3 is given with its conserved first and last residue.

length | V | CDR3
17 | TRBV10-1 | CASSASVRAGACNEQFF
15 | TRBV9 | CASTEGLSNTGELFF
16 | TRBV5-1 | CASSLATSGSKTEQFF
14 | TRBV5-6 | CASSLGRYQETQYF
14 | TRBV19 | CASSKGHPNQPQHF
14 | TRBV19 | CASSTAASNQPQHF
14 | TRBV19 | CASSNLAGGFEQYF
19 | TRBV5-6 | CASSLDGREGPREPYEQYF
14 | TRBV5-1 | CASSWGDYGYEQYF
16 | TRBV4-3 | CASSQDSGRATGELFF
15 | TRBV7-9 | CASSLEGGQAVRAFF
16 | TRBV23-1 | CASRHNRTSVTYEQYF
15 | TRBV7-9 | CASSLSIGFGETQYF
15 | TRBV4-1 | CASSPTSFSYNEQFF
18 | TRBV28 | CASSLGLAGSPFRDTQYF
16 | TRBV7-2 | CASSPSLVLEYNEQFF
14 | TRBV5-1 | CASSLDGGLYEQYF
15 | TRBV19 | CASSSKSGWNYEQYF
16 | TRBV28 | CASSFPRTGGLETQYF
13 | TRBV19 | CASSIVPGVEQYF
17 | TRBV7-9 | CASSSTTPGTLYNEQFF
14 | TRBV4-2 | CASSQEGGAGGYTF